What follows are 22 T cell receptor beta chains derived from one specimen sequenced in a study of cytomegalovirus exposure and HLA in healthy donors. It was with 60 Vbeta and 13 Jbeta primers that the PCR ran. TCRdb keeps only in-frame clones here, not all; method: immunoSEQ multiplex PCR. The table has 150,000 to 200,000 clones, 80% to 90% seen once; the top ten hold 0.7% to 0.95%. What was sequenced was PBMCs. Receptors originate from a woman aged 18-30 years in good health and CMV-seronegative.

V usage is TRBV21-1 and J usage is TRBJ2-6; the table names TRBD2, a call not compared with the DNA. TRBV21-1 is shown as a pseudogene. There are 17 residues in the CDR3. The CDR3 DNA is TGTGCCAGCAGCAAGGGGAGGCGTTCGGTCGGGGCCAACGTCCTGACTTTC. This codes for CASSKGRRSVGANVLTF.

The V and J genes are TRBV11-1 and TRBJ2-3, with D possibly being TRBD1 (6 bases). Per germline, CDR1 SGHAT and CDR2 FQDESV (reference sequence). This CDR3 comprises 12 residues. Trimming left V 10 bases short and J 5 bases short, with 13 bases between. The CDR3 protein is CATQGWGDTQYF. CDR3 sequence (DNA): TGTGCCACCCAGGGGTGGGGAGATACGCAGTATTTT.

V and J are TRBV7-9 and TRBJ2-7, with 11 nucleotides matching TRBD2. After removal of 4 bases from V and 2 bases from J, the junction contained 7 bases not matched to a gene. This CDR3 is built from 16 residues. Germline CDR1 is SEHNR and CDR2 is FQNEAQ (reference sequence). The CDR3 loop is CASSSATSGNPYEQYF. The CDR3 DNA follows: TGTGCCAGCAGCTCAGCGACTAGCGGGAACCCCTACGAGCAGTACTTC.

J is TRBJ1-5 and V is TRBV2, with TRBD1 identical over 8 bases. The V and J ends lost 7 bases and 3 bases, in that order; junction bases with no gene match: 2. CDR1 SNHLY and CDR2 FYNNEI come from the germline V gene. The CDR3 length is 13 residues. The CDR3 DNA is TGTGCCAGCACAGGGGGCTTCAATCAGCCCCAGCATTTT. This translates into CASTGGFNQPQHF.

The sample holds a few counts of this clone. For the CDR3, the DNA is TGTGCCAGCAGGGCTACAGGGGATAACTATGGCTACACCTTC. It codes for CASRATGDNYGYTF. V usage is TRBV2 and J usage is TRBJ1-2; 7 bases are a match to TRBD1. With 6 bases clipped from V and 1 base from J, the junction kept 5 bases outside the gene matches. The CDR3 is 14 amino acids. Germline CDR1 is SNHLY and CDR2 is FYNNEI.

V and J are TRBV19 and TRBJ2-3; 12 nucleotides match TRBD2. Trimming took 6 bases from V and 3 from J; bases not matched to a gene: 1. Looked up from germline, CDR1 is LNHDA and CDR2 is SQIVND (reference sequence). The CDR3 runs to 14 residues. The CDR3 bases are TGTGCCAGTAGCGGACTAGCGGGGACAGATACGCAGTATTTT. Amino acids: CASSGLAGTDTQYF. The complete variable domain, with remaining parts taken from reference TRBV19 and TRBJ2-3, reads DGGITQSPKYLFRKEGQNVTLSCEQNLNHDAMYWYRQDPGQGLRLIYYSQIVNDFQKGDIAEGYSVSREKKESFPLTVTSAQKNPTAFYLCASSGLAGTDTQYFGPGTRLTVL.

This chain connects TRBV21-1 to TRBJ2-7; the table's TRBD1 call for D was not verified on the DNA. TRBV21-1 is flagged as a pseudogene. The CDR3 has 20 amino acids. Here the CDR3 reads CASSSRQGPQPTDIPYEQYF. In DNA form, the CDR3 reads TGTGCCAGCAGCTCCCGGCAGGGGCCGCAACCGACTGATATCCCATACGAGCAGTACTTC.

This sequence joins TRBV7-9 and TRBJ2-3; D is possibly TRBD2 (5 bases). Between the trimmed V and J ends, which lost 5 bases and 3 bases, there was a span of 15 bases. The CDR3 loop spans 15 amino acids. CDR1 SEHNR and CDR2 FQNEAQ come from the germline V gene (reference sequence). The CDR3 sequence is CASSPRVSTTDTQYF. The CDR3 nucleotides read TGTGCCAGCAGCCCGAGGGTCTCGACTACAGATACGCAGTATTTT.

The chain has TRBV7-6 and TRBJ2-5; 11 positions agree with TRBD1. The V gene end was trimmed by 3 bases and the J gene end by 4 bases; junction bases not matched to a gene: 7. The CDR3 covers 16 residues. CDR1 and CDR2 from the germline V gene are SGHVS and FNYEAQ. Here the CDR3 reads CASSFGQGAGGETQYF. In DNA, the CDR3 is TGTGCCAGCAGCTTCGGACAGGGGGCAGGGGGAGAGACCCAGTACTTC.

This chain links TRBV28 with TRBJ1-1; D is possibly TRBD1 (5 bases). CDR3 length: 13 amino acids. V dropped 9 bases and J dropped 2 bases, with 13 bases sitting between them. Germline V CDR1 and CDR2: MDHEN, SYDVKM. The DNA for the CDR3 is TGTGCCAGTAGGACACCTCACAACACTGAAGCTTTCTTT. Amino acids: CASRTPHNTEAFF.

This rearrangement joins TRBV18 to TRBJ1-5; D ambiguous. The germline V and J ends were trimmed by 0 bases and 9 bases, with 9 bases remaining between them. Germline V gene data show CDR1 as KGHSH and CDR2 as LQKENI. The CDR3 is made up of 13 amino acids. The DNA for the CDR3 is TGTGCCAGCTCACCACCGCACCCGGGGCCCCAGCATTTT. This sequence encodes CASSPPHPGPQHF.

The CDR3 protein is CASSLVSSYEQYF. The CDR3 nucleotides are TGTGCCAGCAGTTTAGTCTCCTCCTACGAGCAGTACTTC. The chain couples TRBV27 to TRBJ2-7; unclear D gene. CDR1 is MNHEY and CDR2 is SMNVEV in the germline V gene (reference sequence). CDR3 length: 13 amino acids. With 2 bases removed from V and 0 bases from J, the gap between germline ends came to 5 bases.

The rearrangement joins TRBV5-1 to TRBJ1-3; 9 nucleotides line up with TRBD1. Trimming at V came to 1 base and at J to 3 bases, leaving 5 bases not matched to a gene. The CDR3 runs 16 residues. Germline V gene data show CDR1 as SGHRS and CDR2 as YFSETQ. This CDR3 reads CASSLTGGSSGNTIYF. The CDR3 coding sequence is TGCGCCAGCAGCTTGACAGGGGGCTCTAGTGGAAACACCATATATTTT.

In this sample, this clone turned up once. The chain carries TRBV6-1 and TRBJ1-3; D unclear. V was shortened by 7 bases and J by 4 bases, with 11 bases between the two germline ends. CDR1 and CDR2 (germline): MNHNS, SASEGT. The CDR3 loop spans 13 amino acids. CDR3 region: CASTSDVGNTIYF. CDR3 DNA sequence: TGTGCCAGCACCAGCGACGTGGGAAACACCATATATTTT.

V is TRBV11-2 and J is TRBJ2-1, with a weak D call TRBD2 (6 bases). Germline CDR1 reads SGHAT; CDR2 reads FQNNGV. The CDR3 length is 17 residues. V shed 5 bases and J shed 0 bases, with 17 bases lying between them. CDR3 sequence (DNA): TGTGCCAGCAGCCTAAAGTCTAGCGCCCGCTCCTACAATGAGCAGTTCTTC. Translated: CASSLKSSARSYNEQFF.

This sequence joins TRBV6-5 and TRBJ2-2, with 7 positions matching TRBD2. Per germline, CDR1 MNHEY and CDR2 SVGAGI. CDR3 length: 15 amino acids. The junction had 9 bases not matched to a gene; V was cut back by 8 bases and J by 3 bases. The CDR3 DNA reads TGTGCCAGCTTGCAAGGACTAGATTACACCGGGGAGCTGTTTTTT. It codes for CASLQGLDYTGELFF.

The rearrangement uses TRBV2 and TRBJ1-2; 7 bases map to TRBD1. Losses at the gene ends were 9 bases for V and 3 bases for J; bases not matched to a gene: 7. The CDR3 is 13 amino acids. In germline, CDR1 is SNHLY, CDR2 FYNNEI. CDR3 DNA: TGTGCCAGATCGACAGGGCTGGACTATGGCTACACCTTC. Encoded protein: CARSTGLDYGYTF.

This clone was detected only a few times. The rearrangement joins TRBV6-4 to TRBJ2-3; 8 nucleotides align to TRBD2. The germline CDR1 and CDR2 sequences are MRHNA and SNTAGT. The CDR3 runs to 15 residues. Trimming took 3 bases from V and 2 from J; bases not matched to a gene: 4. CDR3 nucleotides: TGTGCCAGCAGTGAAGTAGCGGGATCCACAGATACGCAGTATTTT. Translated: CASSEVAGSTDTQYF.

The V and J genes are TRBV4-3 and TRBJ2-5, with 9 positions matching TRBD2. The J call may be incorrect, as the DNA end agrees better with TRBJ2-7. The germline gives CDR1 LGHNA, CDR2 YSLEER. The CDR3 is 16 amino acids. The CDR3 DNA is TGCGCCAGCAGCCAAGATCCTAGCGGGAACTCCTACGAGCAGTACTTC. It codes for CASSQDPSGNSYEQYF.

The chain is built from TRBV11-2 and TRBJ1-2; D gene uncertain. The germline CDR1 and CDR2 sequences are SGHAT and FQNNGV. This CDR3 is 13 amino acids long. V shed 3 bases and J shed 3 bases, with 8 bases lying between them. CDR3 sequence reads: CASSFQEYYGYTF. The CDR3 DNA sequence: TGTGCCAGCAGCTTCCAGGAATACTATGGCTACACCTTC.

The chain joins TRBV10-3 to TRBJ2-3; D may be TRBD1 (5 bases). With 3 bases removed from V and 0 bases from J, the gap between germline ends came to 10 bases. The CDR3 totals 15 residues. The germline CDR1 and CDR2 sequences are ENHRY and SYGVKD. Here the CDR3 reads CAISDMTDSTDTQYF. The CDR3 nucleotides are TGTGCCATCAGTGATATGACAGATAGCACAGATACGCAGTATTTT.

The V and J genes are TRBV6-1 and TRBJ1-5, with a possible D match to TRBD1 (6 bases). With 7 bases removed from V and 5 bases from J, the gap between germline ends came to 12 bases. This CDR3 contains 13 residues. The germline CDR1 and CDR2 sequences are MNHNS and SASEGT. This CDR3 reads CASMRGRDQPQHF. The DNA for the CDR3 is TGTGCCAGCATGAGGGGGAGGGATCAGCCCCAGCATTTT.